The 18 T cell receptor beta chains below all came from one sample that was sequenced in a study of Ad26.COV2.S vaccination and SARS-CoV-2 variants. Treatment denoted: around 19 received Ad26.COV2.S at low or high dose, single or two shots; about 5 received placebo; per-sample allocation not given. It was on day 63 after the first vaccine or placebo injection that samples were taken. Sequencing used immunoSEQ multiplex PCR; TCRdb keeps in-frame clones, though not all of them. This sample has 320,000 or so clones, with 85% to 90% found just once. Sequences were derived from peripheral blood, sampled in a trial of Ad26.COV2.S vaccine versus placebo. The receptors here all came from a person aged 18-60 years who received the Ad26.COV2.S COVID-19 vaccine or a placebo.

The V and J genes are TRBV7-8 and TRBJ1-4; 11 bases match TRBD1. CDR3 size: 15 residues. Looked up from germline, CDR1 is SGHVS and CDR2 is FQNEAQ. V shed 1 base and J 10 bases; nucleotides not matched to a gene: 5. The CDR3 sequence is CASSLVGQGVGKLFF. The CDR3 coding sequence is TGTGCCAGCAGCTTAGTGGGACAGGGGGTTGGAAAACTGTTTTTT.

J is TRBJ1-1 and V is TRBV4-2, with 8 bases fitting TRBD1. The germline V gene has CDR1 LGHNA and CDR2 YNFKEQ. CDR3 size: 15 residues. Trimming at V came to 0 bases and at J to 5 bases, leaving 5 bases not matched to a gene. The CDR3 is CASSQEVRGPTEAFF. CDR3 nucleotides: TGTGCCAGCAGCCAAGAGGTCAGGGGGCCAACTGAAGCTTTCTTT.

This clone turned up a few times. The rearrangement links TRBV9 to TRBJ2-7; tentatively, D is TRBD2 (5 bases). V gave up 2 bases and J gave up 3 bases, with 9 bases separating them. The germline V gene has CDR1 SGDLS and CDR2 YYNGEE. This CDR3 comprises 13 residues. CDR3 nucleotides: TGTGCCAGCAGCGTTGGACTTATCTACGAGCAGTACTTC. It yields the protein CASSVGLIYEQYF.

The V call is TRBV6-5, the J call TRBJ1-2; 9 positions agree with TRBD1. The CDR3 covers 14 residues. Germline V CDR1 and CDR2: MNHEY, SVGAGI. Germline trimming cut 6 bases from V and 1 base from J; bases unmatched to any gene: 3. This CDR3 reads CASRPGQGNYGYTF. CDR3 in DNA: TGTGCCAGCAGGCCGGGACAGGGTAACTATGGCTACACCTTC.

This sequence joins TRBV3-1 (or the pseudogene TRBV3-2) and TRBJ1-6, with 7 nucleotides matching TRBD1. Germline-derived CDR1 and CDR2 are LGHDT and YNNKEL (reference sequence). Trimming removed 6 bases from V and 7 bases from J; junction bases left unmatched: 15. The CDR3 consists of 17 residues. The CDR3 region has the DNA TGTGCCAGCAGTTCAACCGACAGGGTCTTTGAGAATTCACCCCTCCACTTT. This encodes CASSSTDRVFENSPLHF.

In DNA form, the CDR3 reads TGTGCCACCAGCAGAGATCTCGACGGAGCTGAAGCTTTCTTT. Encoded protein: CATSRDLDGAEAFF. The chain joins TRBV15 to TRBJ1-1; no clear D gene. The germline CDR1 and CDR2 sequences are LNHNV and YYDKDF (reference sequence). V was clipped by 0 bases and J by 6 bases, with 11 bases between them. The CDR3 is made up of 14 amino acids.

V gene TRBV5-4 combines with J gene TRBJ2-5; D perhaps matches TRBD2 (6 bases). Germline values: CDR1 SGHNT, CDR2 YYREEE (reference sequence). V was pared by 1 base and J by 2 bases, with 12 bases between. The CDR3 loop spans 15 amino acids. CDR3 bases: TGTGCCAGCAGCTTGCCGCAGGCGGGGCAAGAGACCCAGTACTTC. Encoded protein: CASSLPQAGQETQYF.

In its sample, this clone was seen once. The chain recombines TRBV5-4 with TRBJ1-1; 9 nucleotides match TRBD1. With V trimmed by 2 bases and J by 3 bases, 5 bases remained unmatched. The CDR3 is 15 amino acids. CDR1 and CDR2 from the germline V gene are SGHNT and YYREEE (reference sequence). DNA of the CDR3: TGTGCCAGCAGCTTCGGTGGACAGGGGCACACTGAAGCTTTCTTT. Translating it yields CASSFGGQGHTEAFF.

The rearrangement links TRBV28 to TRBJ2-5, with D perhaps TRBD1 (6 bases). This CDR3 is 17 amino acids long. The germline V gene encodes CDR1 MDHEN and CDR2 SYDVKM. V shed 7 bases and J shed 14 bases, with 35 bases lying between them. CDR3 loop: CASTENWGLGDAMNSYF. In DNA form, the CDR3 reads TGTGCCAGCACCGAAAATTGGGGGCTCGGGGACGCCATGAATTCATACTTC.

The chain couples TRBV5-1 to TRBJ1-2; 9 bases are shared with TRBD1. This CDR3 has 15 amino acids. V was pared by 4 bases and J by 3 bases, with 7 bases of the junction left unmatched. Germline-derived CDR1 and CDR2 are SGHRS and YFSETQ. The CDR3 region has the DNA TGCGCCAGCAGCCCAGGACAGGGGTTGTACTATGGCTACACCTTC. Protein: CASSPGQGLYYGYTF. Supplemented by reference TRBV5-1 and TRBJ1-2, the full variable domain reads KAGVTQTPRYLIKTRGQQVTLSCSPISGHRSVSWYQQTPGQGLQFLFEYFSETQRNKGNFPGRFSGRQFSNSRSEMNVSTLELGDSALYLCASSPGQGLYYGYTFGSGTRLTVV.

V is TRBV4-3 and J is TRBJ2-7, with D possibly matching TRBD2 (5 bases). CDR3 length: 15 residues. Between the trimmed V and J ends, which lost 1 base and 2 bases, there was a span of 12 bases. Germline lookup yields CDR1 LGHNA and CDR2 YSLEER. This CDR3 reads CASSQGTGLTYEQYF. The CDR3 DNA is TGCGCCAGCAGCCAAGGGACTGGACTGACCTACGAGCAGTACTTC.

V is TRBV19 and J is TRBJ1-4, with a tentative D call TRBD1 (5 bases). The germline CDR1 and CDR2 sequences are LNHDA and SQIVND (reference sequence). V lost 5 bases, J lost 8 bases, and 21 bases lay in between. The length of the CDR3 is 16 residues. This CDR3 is CASSRTGTVRREKLFF. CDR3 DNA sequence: TGTGCCAGTAGTCGAACCGGGACTGTCCGGAGGGAAAAACTGTTTTTT.

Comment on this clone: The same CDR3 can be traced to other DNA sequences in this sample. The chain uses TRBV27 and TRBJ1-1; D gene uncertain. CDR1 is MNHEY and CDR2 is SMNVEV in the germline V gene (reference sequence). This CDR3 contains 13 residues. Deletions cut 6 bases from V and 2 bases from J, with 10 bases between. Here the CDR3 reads CASSLQRNTEAFF. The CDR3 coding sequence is TGTGCCAGCAGCTTACAGAGAAACACTGAAGCTTTCTTT.

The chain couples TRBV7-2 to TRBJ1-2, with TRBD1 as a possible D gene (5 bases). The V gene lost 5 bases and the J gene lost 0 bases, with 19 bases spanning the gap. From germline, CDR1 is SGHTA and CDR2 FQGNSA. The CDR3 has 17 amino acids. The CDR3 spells CASSPPGVRASNYGYTF. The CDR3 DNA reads TGTGCCAGCAGCCCCCCGGGGGTTCGGGCCTCTAACTATGGCTACACCTTC.

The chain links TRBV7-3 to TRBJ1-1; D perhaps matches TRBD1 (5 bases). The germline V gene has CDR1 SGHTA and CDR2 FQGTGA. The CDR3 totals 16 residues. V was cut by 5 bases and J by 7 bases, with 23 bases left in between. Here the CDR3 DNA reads TGTGCCAGCAGCCCCCAACCCAGGGCAACCTATATTGAAGCTTTCTTT. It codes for CASSPQPRATYIEAFF. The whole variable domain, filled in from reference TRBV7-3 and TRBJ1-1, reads GAGVSQTPSNKVTEKGKYVELRCDPISGHTALYWYRQSLGQGPEFLIYFQGTGAADDSGLPNDRFFAVRPEGSVSTLKIQRTERGDSAVYLCASSPQPRATYIEAFFGQGTRLTVV.

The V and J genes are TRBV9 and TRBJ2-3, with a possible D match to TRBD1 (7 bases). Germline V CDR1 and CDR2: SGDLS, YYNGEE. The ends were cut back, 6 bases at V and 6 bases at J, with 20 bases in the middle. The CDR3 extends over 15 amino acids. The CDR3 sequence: CASNAGGSSSDTQYF. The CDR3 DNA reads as TGTGCCAGCAACGCAGGGGGGTCGAGTTCTGATACGCAGTATTTT.

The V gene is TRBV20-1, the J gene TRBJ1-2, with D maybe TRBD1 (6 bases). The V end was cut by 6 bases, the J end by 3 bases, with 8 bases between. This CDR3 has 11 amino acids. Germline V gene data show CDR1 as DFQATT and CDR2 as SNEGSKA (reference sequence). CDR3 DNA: TGCAGTGCCGACAGGTACTATGGCTACACCTTC. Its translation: CSADRYYGYTF.

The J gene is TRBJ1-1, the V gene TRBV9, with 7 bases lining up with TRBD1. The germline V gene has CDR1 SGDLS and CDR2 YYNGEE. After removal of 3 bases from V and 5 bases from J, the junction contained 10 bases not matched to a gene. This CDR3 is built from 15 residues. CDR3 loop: CASSGEGTGETEAFF. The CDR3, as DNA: TGTGCCAGCAGCGGCGAGGGCACAGGGGAGACTGAAGCTTTCTTT.